This is a list of T cell receptor beta chains from one sample in a study of read filtering for tumor transcriptome and immune sequencing. TCRdb passed the reads through MiXCR, listing each CDR3 protein once. The sample holds approximately 62,000 distinct CDR3 sequences, roughly a fifth seen once. Sample: a population of CD138-negative cells sorted from bone marrow. The receptors shown here come from a donor aged 40 or over with multiple myeloma. The CDR3 runs from the conserved cysteine through the conserved F or W. The D gene is left open where the match is weak. Clone size is stated in some rows and not others, as once, few, many or a class when expanded.

DNA: TGTGCCAGCTCGTCGGGGTCCCCTTACGAGCAGTACTTC; CDR3: CASSSGSPYEQYF; D: .; J: TRBJ2-7; size: many; V: TRBV28
DNA: TGCGCCAGCAGCTTGAACGGCGCTAATGAAAAACTGTTTTTT; CDR3: CASSLNGANEKLFF; D: .; J: TRBJ1-4; size: many; V: TRBV5-1
DNA: TGCAGCGGCTGGGGGGGCGCGACTGGCTACACCTTC; CDR3: CSGWGGATGYTF; D: .; J: TRBJ1-2; size: many; V: TRBV29-1
DNA: TGCGCCAGCAGCCCCCGGGAGCGCTCGAACACCGGGGAGCTGTTTTTT; CDR3: CASSPRERSNTGELFF; D: .; J: TRBJ2-2; size: many; V: TRBV5-1
DNA: TGTGCCAGCAGCTTAGGGGGGGGCACCAAATACAATGAGCAGTTCTTC; CDR3: CASSLGGGTKYNEQFF; D: .; J: TRBJ2-1; size: many; V: TRBV11-3
DNA: TGTGCCAGCACCTCCCTTAAGACAGAAAGCAATCAGCCCCAGCATTTT; CDR3: CASTSLKTESNQPQHF; D: .; J: TRBJ1-5; size: few; V: TRBV28
DNA: TGTGCCAGCACTGTATGTCAGGTCGGGAAGCTGTTTTTT; CDR3: CASTVCQVGKLFF; D: .; J: TRBJ2-2; size: .; V: TRBV2
DNA: TGCGCCAGCAGCTTGGAACAGGGGACTAACACCGGGGAGCTGTTTTTT; CDR3: CASSLEQGTNTGELFF; D: .; J: TRBJ2-2; size: many; V: TRBV5-1
DNA: TGTGCCAGCAGTTACCTAGCGGGAGGGCCTTACAATGAGCAGTTCTTC; CDR3: CASSYLAGGPYNEQFF; D: TRBD2; J: TRBJ2-1; size: many; V: TRBV6-2/TRBV6-3
DNA: TGCGCCAGCAGTGAGGTGACAGGGGGCGACCCAGATACGCAGTATTTT; CDR3: CASSEVTGGDPDTQYF; D: TRBD1; J: TRBJ2-3; size: many; V: TRBV10-1
DNA: TGTGCCATCAGTGAGTCGCATGGCGAGCAGTACTTC; CDR3: CAISESHGEQYF; D: .; J: TRBJ2-7; size: many; V: TRBV10-3
DNA: TGTGCCAGCAGCCAGAGGAATGAGCAGTTCTTC; CDR3: CASSQRNEQFF; D: .; J: TRBJ2-1; size: many; V: TRBV5-5
DNA: TGTGCCAGCAGTTCCGACAAACGGGGGCGTAATGAGCAGTTCTTC; CDR3: CASSSDKRGRNEQFF; D: .; J: TRBJ2-1; size: few; V: TRBV11-3
DNA: TGTGCCAGTAGCCTCGCTCAAGCCAAAAACATTCAGTACTTC; CDR3: CASSLAQAKNIQYF; D: .; J: TRBJ2-4; size: many; V: TRBV19
DNA: TGCAGCGTCCGAGTACCCCGACGCGGTTTGGGCACTGAAGCTTTCTTT; CDR3: CSVRVPRRGLGTEAFF; D: .; J: TRBJ1-1; size: many; V: TRBV29-1
DNA: TGTGCCAGCAGCCCACCTTGGGGGCCAGATACGCAGTATTTT; CDR3: CASSPPWGPDTQYF; D: .; J: TRBJ2-3; size: many; V: TRBV7-6
DNA: TGCGCCAGCAGTGACCGGTTCACAGGCACAGATACGCAGTATTTT; CDR3: CASSDRFTGTDTQYF; D: .; J: TRBJ2-3; size: many; V: TRBV10-2
DNA: TGCAGCGTTGGGGCAGGGATCGGTCAGCCCCAGCATTTT; CDR3: CSVGAGIGQPQHF; D: .; J: TRBJ1-5; size: many; V: TRBV29-1
DNA: TGTGCCAGCAGTGCCTTATTGAACACCGGGGAGCTGTTTTTT; CDR3: CASSALLNTGELFF; D: .; J: TRBJ2-2; size: .; V: TRBV6-4
DNA: TGTGCCAGCAGTTTGGACCTTTACGAGCAGTACTTC; CDR3: CASSLDLYEQYF; D: .; J: TRBJ2-7; size: medium-sized; V: TRBV28
DNA: TGTGCCAGTAGTATAATGAGCGGGAGGGTTCGGGGGCTAATGAATGAGCAGTTCTTC; CDR3: CASSIMSGRVRGLMNEQFF; D: TRBD2; J: TRBJ2-1; size: many; V: TRBV19
DNA: TGTGCCAGCAGCTTAAGCGGTCAGGGGTCCGGGGCCAACGTCCTGACTTTC; CDR3: CASSLSGQGSGANVLTF; D: .; J: TRBJ2-6; size: many; V: TRBV11-2